The present T cell receptor beta chain was sequenced within a study of long-term antiretroviral therapy in people with HIV (dated by TCRdb to the early 2020s). Background for the entire study: The earliest samples were collected about a decade before the 2015 WHO recommendation for immediate ART, when ART was typically delayed until CD4 counts fell. A retrospective serial study tested whether ART initiation and durable HIV suppression were associated with changes in peripheral blood TRB repertoire composition and diversity. From 30 to 35 adults with confirmed HIV infection, the cohort provided 150 to 200 cryopreserved PBMC samples, gathered serially across a mean of about six years (range 1-12). Of the 30 to 35 participants with HIV, about a dozen were female. Test extractions of a monoclonal T-cell line alongside some 36 polyclonal samples showed no cross-contamination during QIAcube processing.

Sequencing of the TRB variable region was done with the immunoSEQ hsTCRB v3.0 assay at survey level resolution. TRB sequencing targeted a depth of about 35,000-55,000 T-cell genomes per sample. Pooled TRB libraries were sequenced on an Illumina MiSeq with a v3 150-cycle kit. The source study handled its data this way. Repertoire analysis ran in R within a reproducible Nextflow workflow covering QC, data transformation and analysis. LymphoSeq2, an R package for exploring AIRR-Seq data, was used to implement custom analyses. Four samples that yielded fewer than 5000 total TRB sequences were excluded, so that approximately 170 HIV repertoires were analyzed. Among the roughly 190 retained HIV repertoires, 55 to 65 were collected before ART initiation and roughly 130 after ART initiation. Repertoires were downsampled to 5000 TRB nucleotide sequences, and summary statistics were averaged over 100 downsampling iterations. The analysis kept only TRB sequences whose CDR3 regions were at least seven amino acids long. A Shannon entropy-derived clonality score and the Gini coefficient were used to measure diversity. In the repertoire networks, any two of the top 5000 CDR3 amino acid sequences were linked whenever the two sequences differed by an edit distance of one. For TRB CDR3 amino acid sequences, antigen specificity groups and MHC restriction were predicted with GLIPH2. CDR3 amino acid sequences were matched against VDJdb and McPAS-TCR to flag known CMV, EBV, HIV or tissue antigen associations. Pre-ART, post-ART and control groups were compared with Wilcoxon signed-rank tests and Holm-Bonferroni correction. The clones in this table, taken by TCRdb from immuneACCESS, are in-frame only. Not every clone is retained; where verified, under half of the shortfall comes from an unresolved V gene, and the cause of the rest is unknown. That table furnishes V, J and clone size, whereas the DNA furnished D and trimming. The sample data list some 26,000 clones, and 82% of these were observed just once. The top ten clonotypes cover roughly 15% of the sample.

To be included, a participant needed at least one PBMC sample from before ART initiation plus at least two post-ART samples. Every participant with HIV received treatment in the United States of America. Before DNA extraction, cryopreserved samples of roughly 1-11 million PBMC were thawed and then washed. At the time of the earliest PBMC sample for each participant with HIV, ages ranged from roughly 20 to 60 years. Each participant contributed PBMC samples from 1-4 timepoints before ART initiation and 2-8 timepoints after ART initiation, with a median of 7 samples. Serial HIV viral load, CD4+ T-cell count, ART history and demographic data were obtained for every participant. Genomic DNA was extracted from unsorted PBMC with a Qiagen kit on a QIAcube, with processing performed in batches of 12 samples. This clone was recorded only once. What antigen it recognizes has not been identified. Per-base qualities were not stored, and no clone one base away is much larger.

V drops 2 bases and J drops 7 bases, leaving 29 bases in between. Counted from cysteine to phenylalanine, this CDR3 has 19 amino acids. The retained sequence is limited to the CDR3, 57 bases, with the frame set at the first base. CDR1 and CDR2, looked up from the germline V gene, are MNHNS and SASEGT. What the authors observed across the whole study: ART initiation was associated with a significant increase in TRB diversity, but diversity stayed significantly below transplant donor controls even after long-term ART. The samples span the years 2004 to 2017, and the ART regimens used may be less effective than current regimens. Inferences about post-ART repertoire changes are limited because no data were available on ART adherence, viral resistance or therapy changes. Compared with controls, HIV repertoires had narrower CDR3 length ranges, and the network structure pointed to an antigen-experienced repertoire that shifted only slightly toward naive after ART. Expanded TRB clones identified before ART initiation dominated the repertoire at all time points, although this dominance fluctuated and declined in many PLHIV after ART. Because PBMC availability was limited, only the TCR beta chain was sequenced, with no alpha chain pairing. Unsorted PBMC were profiled instead of sorted CD4+ and CD8+ T cells because pre-ART samples had limited cell numbers.

This specimen consisted of unsorted PBMCs, obtained 2.9 years after starting antiretroviral therapy. The TCR sequence derives from a man aged 50 or older with HIV. In this chain, TRBV6-1 is recombined with TRBJ1-1; the D gene is perhaps TRBD1, from 6 matching bases. The CDR3 region reads CASSELGTRQGGWKVEAFF. DNA sequence: TGTGCCAGCAGTGAACTCGGAACGCGGCAAGGGGGTTGGAAGGTTGAAGCTTTCTTT.